This TCR beta chain was sequenced during a study of blood T cell repertoires in COVID-19. This CDR3 comprises 11 residues. Germline V CDR1 and CDR2: SGHAT, FQNNGV. Trimming left V 5 bases short and J 8 bases short, with 6 bases between. Libraries were prepared by immunoSEQ multiplex PCR; TCRdb keeps only in-frame clonotypes and omits some of them. Of 150,000 to 180,000 clones in the sample, roughly nine tenths were seen once. Sequences were obtained from peripheral blood. This chain joins TRBV11-2 and TRBJ2-2; D not resolved. This TCR was recovered from a man aged 45-65 years with acute or convalescent COVID-19. The CDR3 reads CASSPGGELFF. CDR3 coding DNA: TGTGCCAGCAGCCCCGGGGGGGAGCTGTTTTTT.